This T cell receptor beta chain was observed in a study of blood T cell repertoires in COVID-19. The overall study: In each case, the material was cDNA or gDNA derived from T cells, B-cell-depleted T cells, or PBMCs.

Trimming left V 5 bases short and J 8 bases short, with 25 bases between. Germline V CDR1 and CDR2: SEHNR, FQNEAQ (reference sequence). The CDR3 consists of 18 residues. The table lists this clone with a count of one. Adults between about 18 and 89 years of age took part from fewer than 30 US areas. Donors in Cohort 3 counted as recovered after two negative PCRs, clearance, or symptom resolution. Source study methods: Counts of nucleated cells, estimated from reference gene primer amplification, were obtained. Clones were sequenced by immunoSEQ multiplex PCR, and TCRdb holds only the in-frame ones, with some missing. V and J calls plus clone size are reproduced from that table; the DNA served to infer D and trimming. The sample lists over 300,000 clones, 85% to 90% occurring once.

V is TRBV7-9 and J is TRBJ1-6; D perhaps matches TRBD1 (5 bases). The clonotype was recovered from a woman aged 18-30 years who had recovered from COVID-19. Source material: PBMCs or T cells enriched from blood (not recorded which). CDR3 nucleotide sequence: TGTGCCAGCAGCCGGGACTTGCAGGCTTCGTCCGGTGATTCACCCCTCCACTTT. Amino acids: CASSRDLQASSGDSPLHF.